This T cell receptor (beta chain) was found in a study of T cell responses to AZD1222 COVID-19 vaccine. Study outcomes and limitations: Repertoires were sampled only after the peak T cell response. Spike-specific TCR breadth and depth went up after people got two AZD1222 doses. CD4 TCRs covered the whole spike, strongest at regions 160-218 and 743-854.

Assay used: immunoSEQ multiplex PCR; TCRdb lists only in-frame clones, some missing. The repertoire includes more than 110,000 clones, around nine tenths of them detected once, and about 4.8% sits in the top ten. Note on this clone: The antigen is unknown.

Trimming removed 4 bases from V and 0 bases from J, with 7 bases in between. The CDR3 runs 13 residues. The germline CDR1 and CDR2 sequences are MDHEN and SYDVKM. This TCR came from an adult in good health. The sample in question was peripheral blood, obtained on day 0 of AZD1222 vaccination. The chain is built from TRBV28 and TRBJ2-7; the D gene is possibly TRBD1 (5 bases). Here the CDR3 reads CASSWTSSYEQYF. The DNA of the CDR3 is TGTGCCAGCAGTTGGACAAGCTCCTACGAGCAGTACTTC. Variable domain in full (rest from reference TRBV28 and TRBJ2-7): DVKVTQSSRYLVKRTGEKVFLECVQDMDHENMFWYRQDPGLGLRLIYFSYDVKMKEKGDIPEGYSVSREKKERFSLILESASTNQTSMYLCASSWTSSYEQYFGPGTRLTVT.